Each of the 19 T cell receptor beta chains below was sequenced from the same sample in a study of CD8+CD57+ T cells in acquired aplastic anemia. Investigators profiled TCR beta VDJ and CDR3 from genomic DNA template. One entry per CDR3 protein results from TCRdb running MiXCR on the reads. The data show about 150,000 distinct CDR3 sequences, 52% seen once. Sequencing involved patients with CD8+CD57+ cell expansion previously shown by flow cytometry. Sequenced input: sorted CD4+, CD8+, or CD8+CD57+ T cells (not recorded which) from PBMCs. Receptor source: a human donor with aplastic anemia.

V gene TRBV11-1 combines with J gene TRBJ2-1; 11 bases are a match to TRBD2. CDR1 SGHAT and CDR2 FQDESV come from the germline V gene (reference sequence). There are 16 residues in the CDR3. V was clipped by 3 bases and J by 8 bases; unmatched bases: 9. CDR3 sequence: CASSFLTSGSTHEQFF. The CDR3 nucleotides read TGTGCCAGCAGCTTCCTTACTAGCGGGAGTACCCATGAGCAGTTCTTC.

The chain uses TRBV10-3 and TRBJ1-2; 7 nucleotides agree with TRBD1. This CDR3 is built from 14 residues. The trim removed 8 bases at V and 2 bases at J, leaving 8 bases unmatched. Germline V gene lookup returns CDR1 ENHRY and CDR2 SYGVKD. The CDR3, as DNA: TGTGCCATCCATACCGGGACAGAAAACTATGGCTACACCTTC. Translation: CAIHTGTENYGYTF.

This clonotype came up many times. The rearrangement joins TRBV6-2 or TRBV6-3 to TRBJ2-1; TRBD1 agrees at 7 bases. Germline V CDR1 and CDR2: MNHEY, SVGEGT. The CDR3 is made up of 16 amino acids. J was trimmed by 2 bases and V by 0 bases; bases with no gene match: 4. In DNA form, the CDR3 reads TGTGCCAGCAGTTACTCACAGGGGAATCCCTACAATGAGCAGTTCTTC. Its translation: CASSYSQGNPYNEQFF.

This chain connects TRBV30 to TRBJ1-1; D gene uncertain. V was clipped by 5 bases and J by 3 bases, with 7 bases between them. The length of the CDR3 is 11 residues. The germline CDR1 and CDR2 sequences are GTSNPN and SVGIG (reference sequence). CDR3: CAWASHTEAFF. CDR3 coding DNA: TGTGCCTGGGCGTCCCACACTGAAGCTTTCTTT.

This clonotype was detected once. J is TRBJ1-6 and V is TRBV6-1; D is perhaps TRBD1 (5 bases). The CDR3 has 13 amino acids. The V gene lost 6 bases and the J gene lost 6 bases, with 9 bases spanning the gap. Germline V gene data show CDR1 as MNHNS and CDR2 as SASEGT. The CDR3 reads CASRETANSPLHF. CDR3 DNA: TGTGCCAGCAGGGAGACAGCTAATTCACCCCTCCACTTT.

Concerning this clonotype itself: Given a much more abundant clone one base away, this may be a read error. This chain uses TRBV18 with TRBJ1-5; no definite D call. The germline gives CDR1 KGHSH, CDR2 LQKENI. The ends were cut back, 1 base at V and 0 bases at J, with 7 bases in the middle. The CDR3 covers 15 residues. The CDR3 region is CASSPRGDSNQPQHF. In DNA, the CDR3 is TGTGCCAGCTCACCACGCGGGGATAGCAATCAGCCCCAGCATTTT.

This clonotype has a count of ten or more. The rearrangement links TRBV7-9 to TRBJ1-2; perhaps TRBD1 as D (5 bases). Looked up from germline, CDR1 is SEHNR and CDR2 is FQNEAQ (reference sequence). The CDR3 consists of 16 residues. Between the trimmed V and J ends, which lost 1 base and 4 bases, there was a span of 16 bases. This CDR3 is CASSLVGELELYGYTF. For the CDR3, the DNA is TGTGCCAGCAGCTTAGTGGGGGAGCTCGAACTCTATGGCTACACCTTC.

As to this clonotype: The conserved phenylalanine or tryptophan normally closing the CDR3 is absent here, so this likely arose from a read error. This chain connects TRBV5-1 to TRBJ1-5; D unresolved. CDR1 is SGHRS and CDR2 is YFSETQ in the germline V gene. V was pared by 0 bases and J by 3 bases, with 13 bases between. CDR3 length equals 16 residues. CDR3 residues: CASSLAGSWSNQPQHS. CDR3 coding DNA: TGCGCCAGCAGCTTGGCCGGCAGTTGGTCCAATCAGCCCCAGCATTCT.

The rearrangement links TRBV29-1 to TRBJ1-2; D is perhaps TRBD1 (6 bases). The CDR3 is 15 amino acids. V lost 5 bases and J 3 bases, leaving 19 bases between the germline ends. Germline V CDR1 and CDR2: SQVTM, ANQGSEA. CDR3 in amino acids: CSVSHRDMSYYGYTF. The CDR3 nucleotides read TGCAGCGTTTCCCACCGGGACATGAGTTACTATGGCTACACCTTC.

This chain joins TRBV11-2 and TRBJ2-3, with 9 bases lining up with TRBD2. CDR3 length: 17 amino acids. The junction had 4 bases not matched to a gene; V was cut back by 0 bases and J by 0 bases. Germline V gives CDR1 SGHAT, CDR2 FQNNGV. The DNA for the CDR3 is TGTGCCAGCAGCTTAGATATAAGCGGGGGGAGCACAGATACGCAGTATTTT. Protein: CASSLDISGGSTDTQYF.

V and J are TRBV7-9 and TRBJ1-5; D unresolved. Germline values: CDR1 SEHNR, CDR2 FQNEAQ (reference sequence). The CDR3 contains 13 residues. V was pared by 1 base and J by 6 bases, with 7 bases between. The CDR3 DNA is TGTGCCAGCAGCTTAGAACCCGGTCAGCCCCAGCATTTT. Its protein product is CASSLEPGQPQHF.

The chain couples TRBV29-1 to TRBJ1-3, with D maybe TRBD1 (5 bases). Germline V gene lookup returns CDR1 SQVTM and CDR2 ANQGSEA. Trimming shortened V by 7 bases and J by 1 base, and 11 bases separated the two germline ends. The CDR3 runs 13 residues. The CDR3 nucleotides read TGCAGCGCCTCACAGGCATCTGGAAACACCATATATTTT. Amino acid sequence: CSASQASGNTIYF.

This clonotype was observed at least ten times. The CDR3 region has the DNA TGTGCCAGCACCGAGGGACTAGCGGACACAGATACGCAGTATTTT. It specifies CASTEGLADTDTQYF. The chain uses TRBV9 and TRBJ2-3; 11 nucleotides line up with TRBD2. The germline CDR1 and CDR2 sequences are SGDLS and YYNGEE. Trimming at V came to 6 bases and at J to 2 bases, leaving 5 bases not matched to a gene. This CDR3 comprises 15 residues.

The genes are TRBV5-5 and TRBJ1-6; D call uncertain. Germline CDR1 and CDR2: SGHKS and YYEKEE (reference sequence). The CDR3 loop spans 12 amino acids. The V end lost 1 base, the J end lost 10 bases, and 6 bases lay between the germline ends. CDR3 DNA: TGTGCCAGCAGCTTGACCGGATCACCCCTCCACTTT. This sequence encodes CASSLTGSPLHF.

The chain carries TRBV10-3 and TRBJ2-1, with no clear D. This CDR3 is built from 14 residues. V lost 4 bases, J lost 4 bases, and 11 bases lay in between. CDR1 and CDR2 from the germline V gene are ENHRY and SYGVKD. The CDR3: CAISAGLEYNEQFF. CDR3 nucleotides: TGTGCCATCAGTGCAGGCCTGGAGTACAATGAGCAGTTCTTC.

This chain joins TRBV7-2 and TRBJ2-5; D is unresolved. This CDR3 has 12 amino acids. The germline V gene has CDR1 SGHTA and CDR2 FQGNSA. The germline V and J ends were trimmed by 5 bases and 5 bases, with 9 bases remaining between them. The CDR3 DNA reads as TGTGCCAGCAGCCGCCCAGAGGAGACCCAGTACTTC. This gives the protein CASSRPEETQYF.

The rearrangement joins TRBV24-1 to TRBJ2-7; TRBD1 agrees at 7 bases. The V gene's germline CDR1 is KGHDR and CDR2 SFDVKD. CDR3 length equals 14 residues. Trimming removed 8 bases from V and 7 bases from J; junction bases left unmatched: 13. The CDR3 region is CATTDSRGPGEQYF. CDR3 nucleotide sequence: TGTGCCACCACCGACTCGAGGGGGCCGGGGGAGCAGTACTTC.

This clonotype was counted at least ten times. The rearrangement links TRBV4-2 to TRBJ1-1; perhaps TRBD1 as D (5 bases). The CDR3 spans 14 residues. The germline V gene encodes CDR1 LGHNA and CDR2 YNFKEQ. Trimming cost V 6 bases and J 7 bases, with 18 bases left between them. The CDR3 here is CASSLKTVGDEAFF. The CDR3 nucleotides are TGTGCCAGCAGTCTAAAGACGGTGGGGGATGAAGCTTTCTTT.

This chain links TRBV5-1 with TRBJ1-1; no clear D gene. The CDR3 spans 14 residues. Germline loops: CDR1 SGHRS, CDR2 YFSETQ. Trimming removed 1 base at V and 0 bases at J, with 7 bases between. The CDR3 DNA reads TGCGCCAGCAGCTTGACAGACCTGAACACTGAAGCTTTCTTT. Translation gives CASSLTDLNTEAFF.